The 10 T cell receptor beta chains below were found in one sample sequenced in a study of tumor and adjacent non-tumor tissue in lung cancer. This sample's RNA came from whole unsorted tissue. A modified ARM-PCR protocol with three rounds of nested PCR amplified TCRbeta. Each CDR3 protein gets one entry after TCRdb re-called the multiplex PCR reads with MiXCR. The sample carries some 200,000 distinct CDR3 sequences, 70% to 75% recorded once. Input material: lung tumor tissue. The source is a man aged 55 to 70 with non-small cell lung cancer.

Concerning this clonotype itself: A much larger clone differs by one base, so this may be a read error. The V and J genes are TRBV20-1 and TRBJ1-1; the D is unclear. The CDR3 extends over 12 amino acids. V was shortened by 6 bases and J by 3 bases, with 11 bases between the two germline ends. Germline V CDR1 and CDR2: DFQATT, SNEGSKA (reference sequence). The DNA of the CDR3 is TGCAGTGCACCCAGGAGGGACACTGAAGCTTTCTTT. Protein product: CSAPRRDTEAFF.

As concerns this clonotype: Just one base apart from a much larger clone, this may be a read error. The genes are TRBV20-1 and TRBJ2-5; 8 bases are shared with TRBD2. The trim removed 2 bases at V and 5 bases at J, leaving 7 bases unmatched. The CDR3 is 14 residues long. Germline assignment: CDR1 DFQATT and CDR2 SNEGSKA (reference sequence). Here the CDR3 reads CSARSSGGRETQYF. CDR3 sequence (DNA): TGCAGTGCTAGATCCAGCGGGGGTCGGGAGACCCAGTACTTC.

As concerns this clonotype: At one boundary the junction diverges from the germline segment, which might be a read error. The V call is TRBV6-5, the J call TRBJ2-7; unclear D gene. The CDR3 has 13 residues. In germline, CDR1 is MNHEY, CDR2 SVGAGI. The CDR3 region is CVSSYSTSYEQYF. The CDR3 DNA is TGTGTCAGCAGTTATTCGACCAGCTACGAGCAGTACTTC.

The rearrangement links TRBV11-2 to TRBJ2-6; D gene uncertain. The CDR3 totals 14 residues. V was pared by 6 bases and J by 14 bases, with 20 bases between. Germline V CDR1 and CDR2: SGHAT, FQNNGV. Here the CDR3 reads CASSPISGPDILTF. The CDR3 DNA reads TGTGCCAGCAGTCCTATCTCTGGTCCCGACATCCTGACTTTC.

The rearrangement links TRBV29-1 to TRBJ2-1; D perhaps matches TRBD2 (5 bases). V lost 3 bases and J lost 13, with 16 bases in between. Germline CDR1 and CDR2: SQVTM and ANQGSEA. The CDR3 has 12 residues. The CDR3 loop reads CSVDGRTSDQFF. DNA of the CDR3: TGCAGCGTTGACGGCCGGACTTCCGATCAGTTCTTC.

The count of this clonotype is one. J is TRBJ2-3 and V is TRBV20-1; 11 bases are a match to TRBD1. The germline gives CDR1 DFQATT, CDR2 SNEGSKA (reference sequence). The CDR3 contains 15 residues. CDR3: CSAWDRGKGTDTQYF. Written as DNA, the CDR3 is TGCAGCGCTTGGGACAGGGGGAAGGGCACAGATACGCAGTATTTT.

J is TRBJ2-3 and V is TRBV20-1; D gene ambiguous. Germline V CDR1 and CDR2: DFQATT, SNEGSKA (reference sequence). Trimming took 1 base from V and 3 from J, leaving 14 bases between them. The CDR3 runs 15 residues. The CDR3 DNA reads as TGCAGTGCTAGAGGCCAGCGTGAGTTGACAGATACGCAGTATTTT. Encoded protein: CSARGQRELTDTQYF.

This clonotype occurred once. The conserved phenylalanine or tryptophan is not found at the CDR3 terminus, so this likely reflects a read error. The DNA is omitted, as the CDR3 cannot be located on it reliably, and the CDR3 follows TCRdb's listing. V is TRBV29-1 and J is TRBJ1-5; TRBD1, the table's D call, was not compared with the DNA. Germline-derived CDR1 and CDR2 are SQVTM and ANQGSEA. The CDR3 has 13 amino acids, counting both end residues. CDR3 residues: CSVVLQGNQPQHV.

A word on this clonotype: The junction and the germline gene differ at one end; a read error may be behind it. The chain recombines TRBV29-1 with TRBJ2-7; no clear D gene. Per germline, CDR1 SQVTM and CDR2 ANQGSEA. The CDR3 runs 12 residues. The CDR3 nucleotides read TGCAGCTCCGAAGGGTGGTCCTACGAACAGTACTTC. Translation gives CSSEGWSYEQYF.

This clonotype was recorded at least ten times. The chain has TRBV20-1 and TRBJ2-7; TRBD1 agrees at 8 bases. There are 14 residues in the CDR3. Germline assignment: CDR1 DFQATT and CDR2 SNEGSKA (reference sequence). With 6 bases clipped from V and 6 bases from J, the junction kept 13 bases outside the gene matches. CDR3 sequence: CSAEKGTGSTEQYF. As DNA, the CDR3 is TGCAGTGCGGAGAAGGGGACAGGATCAACCGAGCAGTACTTC.